The 22 T cell receptor beta chains reported below all come from one sample, sequenced in a study of cytomegalovirus exposure and HLA in healthy donors (dated by TCRdb to about 2017). The library was made by the immunoSEQ multiplex PCR assay. The multiplex PCR relied on a mix of 60 forward primers for TCR Vbeta segments and 13 reverse primers for TCR Jbeta segments. TCRdb mirrors the immuneACCESS table, restricted to in-frame sequences. Some clones are absent from its copies; in checked studies, under half trace to an unresolved V gene, and the reason for the others is unknown. This sample comprises under 60,000 clones, 77% of them detected only once. The top ten clones comprise approximately 3.5% of the sample. The sequenced sample was PBMCs. The receptors were gathered from a woman aged 40 to 55 in good health and CMV-seropositive.

This rearrangement joins TRBV19 to TRBJ1-1, with D possibly being TRBD1 (5 bases). The CDR3 is made up of 13 amino acids. Trimming cost V 7 bases and J 9 bases, with 18 bases left between them. Germline assignment: CDR1 LNHDA and CDR2 SQIVND (reference sequence). CDR3 in amino acids: CASTQPGGPQAFF. The CDR3 nucleotides read TGTGCCAGTACCCAGCCCGGGGGACCCCAAGCTTTCTTT. Full variable domain (outside the CDR3, taken from reference TRBV19 and TRBJ1-1): DGGITQSPKYLFRKEGQNVTLSCEQNLNHDAMYWYRQDPGQGLRLIYYSQIVNDFQKGDIAEGYSVSREKKESFPLTVTSAQKNPTAFYLCASTQPGGPQAFFGQGTRLTVV.

The chain uses TRBV29-1 and TRBJ1-2, with 8 bases aligning to TRBD1. CDR3 size: 13 residues. CDR1 and CDR2 from the germline V gene are SQVTM and ANQGSEA. Trimming at V came to 2 bases and at J to 8 bases, leaving 7 bases not matched to a gene. The CDR3 DNA is TGCAGCGTTGAACTAACCGGACAGGGAGGCTACACCTTC. Its translation: CSVELTGQGGYTF.

The gene calls are TRBV9 and TRBJ2-2; tentatively, D is TRBD2 (6 bases). CDR1 SGDLS and CDR2 YYNGEE come from the germline V gene. This CDR3 region has 16 residues. Trimming shortened V by 3 bases and J by 3 bases, and 15 bases separated the two germline ends. The CDR3 sequence: CASSAPIGGYTGELFF. CDR3 sequence (DNA): TGTGCCAGCAGCGCACCCATCGGAGGGTACACCGGGGAGCTGTTTTTT.

This clone was seen only a few times. The chain combines TRBV5-1 with TRBJ1-1; D is uncertain. V lost 0 bases and J 0 bases, leaving 6 bases between the germline ends. The CDR3 loop spans 14 amino acids. Germline CDR1 and CDR2: SGHRS and YFSETQ. The CDR3 loop is CASSLDRMNTEAFF. For the CDR3, the DNA is TGCGCCAGCAGCTTGGACAGAATGAACACTGAAGCTTTCTTT.

V gene TRBV5-8 combines with J gene TRBJ1-1, with D unclear. Germline V gives CDR1 SGHTS, CDR2 YDEGEE. This CDR3 comprises 10 residues. With 0 bases removed from V and 11 bases from J, the gap between germline ends came to 5 bases. CDR3 loop: CASSLARAFF. The CDR3 region has the DNA TGTGCCAGCAGCTTGGCGAGGGCTTTCTTT.

The rearrangement links TRBV29-1 to TRBJ1-2, with 9 bases matching TRBD1. CDR3 length equals 15 residues. The V and J ends lost 7 bases and 0 bases, in that order; junction bases with no gene match: 9. CDR1 and CDR2 from the germline V gene are SQVTM and ANQGSEA. The CDR3 sequence is CSGQGGLESNYGYTF. CDR3 sequence (DNA): TGCAGCGGACAGGGGGGTCTGGAGTCTAACTATGGCTACACCTTC.

The chain joins TRBV12-5 to TRBJ1-1; TRBD1 agrees at 10 bases. The germline V gene has CDR1 LGHNT and CDR2 FRNRAP. Trimming took 6 bases from V and 4 from J; bases not matched to a gene: 5. The CDR3 spans 14 residues. The CDR3 bases are TGTGCTAGTGGGCCGACAGGGGGCTCCACTGAAGCTTTCTTT. Translated, it gives CASGPTGGSTEAFF.

V usage is TRBV27 and J usage is TRBJ1-2; 7 bases line up with TRBD1. CDR3 length equals 13 residues. The ends lost 8 bases at V and 3 bases at J; junction bases unmatched: 6. Germline V gives CDR1 MNHEY, CDR2 SMNVEV (reference sequence). This CDR3 reads CASSDREHYGYTF. The CDR3 region has the DNA TGTGCCAGCTCCGACAGGGAACACTATGGCTACACCTTC.

The chain employs TRBV7-9 and TRBJ1-3; a possible D gene is TRBD1 (5 bases). Trimming removed 4 bases at V and 4 bases at J, with 14 bases between. CDR1 is SEHNR, CDR2 FQNEAQ, per germline (reference sequence). This CDR3 has 15 residues. CDR3 amino acids: CASSWGGTFGNTIYF. The CDR3 DNA sequence: TGTGCCAGCAGCTGGGGGGGTACCTTCGGAAACACCATATATTTT.

The chain recombines TRBV2 with TRBJ1-6, with 10 positions matching TRBD1. V was pared by 4 bases and J by 7 bases, with 4 bases of the junction left unmatched. The CDR3 extends over 15 amino acids. Per germline, CDR1 SNHLY and CDR2 FYNNEI. The CDR3 sequence is CASSVRDRGNSPLHF. The CDR3, as DNA: TGTGCCAGCAGTGTCCGGGACAGGGGAAATTCACCCCTCCACTTT.

CDR3 bases: TGTGCCAGCAGCTTAGGAAGGGGCTACACTGAAGCTTTCTTT. It translates to CASSLGRGYTEAFF. This chain joins TRBV7-3 and TRBJ1-1, with D possibly matching TRBD1 (5 bases). In germline, CDR1 is SGHTA, CDR2 FQGTGA. V was pared by 2 bases and J by 3 bases, with 10 bases between. CDR3 length equals 14 residues.

J is TRBJ2-7 and V is TRBV7-9; D not resolved. This CDR3 region has 13 residues. V lost 2 bases and J 7 bases, leaving 12 bases between the germline ends. Germline V lookup: CDR1 SEHNR, CDR2 FQNEAQ (reference sequence). CDR3 sequence: CASSLTTGLEQYF. The CDR3 bases are TGTGCCAGCAGCTTAACGACGGGTTTAGAGCAGTACTTC.

This chain uses TRBV4-2 with TRBJ2-5, with TRBD2 identical over 11 bases. The CDR3 is 15 residues long. The ends lost 4 bases at V and 8 bases at J; junction bases unmatched: 9. Germline CDR1 is LGHNA and CDR2 is YNFKEQ. This CDR3 is CASSPVTSGAITQYF. CDR3 DNA: TGTGCCAGCAGCCCAGTGACTAGCGGGGCTATCACCCAGTACTTC.

The chain employs TRBV30 and TRBJ1-3; D is ambiguous. V lost 4 bases and J 7 bases, leaving 8 bases between the germline ends. This CDR3 spans 11 amino acids. Looked up from germline, CDR1 is GTSNPN and CDR2 is SVGIG (reference sequence). CDR3 protein: CAWNILNTIYF. The CDR3 DNA sequence: TGTGCCTGGAATATCTTGAACACCATATATTTT.

The chain recombines TRBV7-9 with TRBJ2-5; D unresolved. V dropped 1 base and J dropped 2 bases, with 8 bases sitting between them. The CDR3 is 14 residues long. CDR1 and CDR2 (germline): SEHNR, FQNEAQ (reference sequence). CDR3 nucleotide sequence: TGTGCCAGCAGCTTAGTGTCCGGGCAAGAGACCCAGTACTTC. It translates to CASSLVSGQETQYF.

This sequence joins TRBV7-2 and TRBJ1-5, with 8 bases fitting TRBD1. Germline assignment: CDR1 SGHTA and CDR2 FQGNSA. With V trimmed by 4 bases and J by 7 bases, 9 bases remained unmatched. This CDR3 is built from 15 residues. CDR3 in amino acids: CASSSGQGASQPQHF. CDR3 DNA: TGTGCCAGCAGCTCCGGGCAGGGGGCATCGCAGCCCCAGCATTTT.

V is TRBV5-7 and J is TRBJ2-5; a weak D match, TRBD1 (5 bases). TRBV5-7 is sorted into the ORF group, with uncertain function. The CDR3 has 12 amino acids. The V end was cut by 1 base, the J end by 4 bases, with 5 bases between. CDR3 nucleotide sequence: TGTGCCAGCAGCTTGAGGGGAGAGACCCAGTACTTC. This encodes CASSLRGETQYF.

The gene calls are TRBV19 and TRBJ1-2; 9 bases agree with TRBD1. Germline V lookup: CDR1 LNHDA, CDR2 SQIVND (reference sequence). Trimming took 3 bases from V and 8 from J; bases not matched to a gene: 10. CDR3 length: 15 residues. For the CDR3, the DNA is TGTGCCAGTAGTATTGGGACAGGGAAGGTCTACGGCTACACCTTC. Its translation is CASSIGTGKVYGYTF.

The sample holds a few counts of this clone. The CDR3 DNA follows: TGCGCCAGCAGCATCGGGACTAGCACAGATACGCAGTATTTT. Translated: CASSIGTSTDTQYF. The chain carries TRBV5-1 and TRBJ2-3; tentatively, D is TRBD2 (6 bases). CDR3 size: 14 residues. Germline CDR1 reads SGHRS; CDR2 reads YFSETQ. V was pared by 4 bases and J by 0 bases, with 9 bases between.

The V call is TRBV11-2, the J call TRBJ1-2; a possible D gene is TRBD1 (6 bases). The germline V gene has CDR1 SGHAT and CDR2 FQNNGV. Trimming removed 5 bases from V and 4 bases from J, with 11 bases in between. The CDR3 has 13 residues. Written as DNA, the CDR3 is TGTGCCAGCAGCGTCGGACAGTTCTATGGCTACACCTTC. Encoded protein: CASSVGQFYGYTF.

This clone was observed a handful of times. The chain links TRBV5-5 to TRBJ2-2, with 7 bases aligning to TRBD2. The length of the CDR3 is 16 residues. CDR1 is SGHKS, CDR2 YYEKEE, per germline (reference sequence). Trimming cost V 4 bases and J 2 bases; bases outside gene matches: 8. CDR3 in amino acids: CASSSGAVRNTGELFF. The DNA of the CDR3 is TGTGCCAGCAGCAGCGGGGCAGTTAGAAACACCGGGGAGCTGTTTTTT.

This clone was recorded only once. At one end, the junction sequence differs from germline, possibly due to a read error. The chain is built from TRBV2 and TRBJ2-1; 8 nucleotides align to TRBD1. CDR1 is SNHLY, CDR2 FYNNEI, per germline. CDR3 length equals 14 residues. CDR3 bases: TGTGCCAGCAGTGAGGGACAGGAGTACAATGAGCAGCTCTTC. Translation gives CASSEGQEYNEQLF. Based on the CDR3 plus reference TRBV2 and TRBJ2-1, the full variable domain is EPEVTQTPSHQVTQMGQEVILRCVPISNHLYFYWYRQILGQKVEFLVSFYNNEISEKSEIFDDQFSVERPDGSNFTLKIRSTKLEDSAMYFCASSEGQEYNEQLFGPGTRLTVL.